One sample yielded the 14 T cell receptor beta chains listed below, sequenced in a study of beta chain features in type 1 diabetes. Points from the study as a whole: The study found moderately but significantly shorter TCRB CDR3s in all four CD4+ subsets of Type 1 diabetes patients.

What was sequenced were expressed TCRB transcripts, since all of the isolated RNA had been reverse transcribed. Profiled with immunoSEQ multiplex PCR; TCRdb holds only in-frame clones, not every one. The sample records a few hundred thousand clones, 8.5% to 10% being singletons. These receptors have no known antigen. Sequences were obtained from central memory CD4+ T cells from blood. The receptors were sampled from a man younger than 40 with type 1 diabetes.

This clone turned up a few times. The chain carries TRBV10-3 and TRBJ2-7, with no clear D. CDR3 length: 11 amino acids. The germline CDR1 and CDR2 sequences are ENHRY and SYGVKD. Trimming took 6 bases from V and 0 from J, leaving 3 bases between them. The CDR3 reads CAISRSYEQYF. In DNA, the CDR3 is TGTGCCATCAGCCGCTCCTACGAGCAGTACTTC.

There are a few counts of this clone. This sequence joins TRBV9 and TRBJ2-5; D may be TRBD2 (5 bases). The CDR3 is 14 residues long. Looked up from germline, CDR1 is SGDLS and CDR2 is YYNGEE. The V end was cut by 3 bases, the J end by 5 bases, with 14 bases between. Here the CDR3 DNA reads TGTGCCAGCAGCGCTAGGACGGGATTGGAGACCCAGTACTTC. It yields the protein CASSARTGLETQYF. Based on the CDR3 plus reference TRBV9 and TRBJ2-5, the full variable domain is DSGVTQTPKHLITATGQRVTLRCSPRSGDLSVYWYQQSLDQGLQFLIQYYNGEERAKGNILERFSAQQFPDLHSELNLSSLELGDSALYFCASSARTGLETQYFGPGTRLLVL.

This CDR3 is CSVELGQGLEAFF. In DNA, the CDR3 is TGCAGCGTTGAACTGGGCCAGGGGCTTGAAGCTTTCTTT. The V gene is TRBV29-1, the J gene TRBJ1-1; a possible D gene is TRBD1 (6 bases). Trimming removed 2 bases at V and 7 bases at J, with 14 bases between. Germline CDR1 reads SQVTM; CDR2 reads ANQGSEA. The length of the CDR3 is 13 residues.

This clone showed up many times. This chain uses TRBV4-3 with TRBJ2-6; D gene uncertain. Trimming took 4 bases from V and 0 from J, leaving 7 bases between them. Germline V lookup: CDR1 LGHNA, CDR2 YSLEER. The CDR3 sequence is 15 residues long. CDR3 nucleotide sequence: TGCGCCAGCAGCCCCGAGTCCTCTGGGGCCAACGTCCTGACTTTC. Translated: CASSPESSGANVLTF.

Ten or more counts support this clone. V usage is TRBV4-2 and J usage is TRBJ1-1; D unclear. Per the germline V gene, CDR1 is LGHNA and CDR2 is YNFKEQ. The CDR3 has 16 amino acids. V gave up 0 bases and J gave up 2 bases, with 13 bases separating them. The CDR3 here is CASSQEATVGNTEAFF. The CDR3 DNA reads TGTGCCAGCAGCCAAGAGGCAACGGTGGGAAACACTGAAGCTTTCTTT.

The rearrangement joins TRBV19 to TRBJ1-1; 7 positions agree with TRBD1. The CDR3 length is 16 residues. With 6 bases clipped from V and 7 bases from J, the junction kept 17 bases outside the gene matches. Looked up from germline, CDR1 is LNHDA and CDR2 is SQIVND (reference sequence). Here the CDR3 DNA reads TGTGCCAGTAGCCCGACAGGGCATTCAGCCGGGGATGAAGCTTTCTTT. This encodes CASSPTGHSAGDEAFF.

This chain's CDR3 is CASSYPGGTLQETQYF. The CDR3 nucleotides are TGTGCCAGCAGTTACCCCGGGGGGACACTGCAAGAGACCCAGTACTTC. This chain links TRBV6-5 with TRBJ2-5, with D perhaps TRBD2 (7 bases). CDR3 length: 16 amino acids. V dropped 2 bases and J dropped 2 bases, with 15 bases sitting between them. Germline CDR1 MNHEY, CDR2 SVGAGI.

The chain joins TRBV2 to TRBJ1-2; TRBD1 might be the D (5 bases). The CDR3 consists of 13 residues. The V end was cut by 8 bases, the J end by 0 bases, with 10 bases between. Germline V lookup: CDR1 SNHLY, CDR2 FYNNEI. For the CDR3, the DNA is TGTGCCAGCGGGGACGACACTAACTATGGCTACACCTTC. Protein: CASGDDTNYGYTF.

This clone was seen only a few times. The genes are TRBV28 and TRBJ2-5, with 7 bases lining up with TRBD1. Germline CDR1 and CDR2: MDHEN and SYDVKM. This CDR3 has 14 amino acids. The V segment lost 4 bases and the J segment 5 bases; nucleotides outside the gene matches: 7. This CDR3 is CASSSYRGYETQYF. CDR3 coding DNA: TGTGCCAGCAGTTCCTACAGGGGTTACGAGACCCAGTACTTC.

The CDR3: CASTLSGQLYGYTF. DNA of the CDR3: TGTGCCAGCACCCTTTCGGGGCAGCTCTATGGCTACACCTTC. The V call is TRBV28, the J call TRBJ1-2, with a weak D call TRBD1 (5 bases). This CDR3 contains 14 residues. V lost 7 bases and J lost 4, with 16 bases in between. In germline, CDR1 is MDHEN, CDR2 SYDVKM.

V usage is TRBV11-1 and J usage is TRBJ1-1; D is unclear. Germline CDR1 is SGHAT and CDR2 is FQDESV (reference sequence). The CDR3 has 15 amino acids. Trimming cost V 4 bases and J 1 base, with 13 bases left between them. CDR3 sequence reads: CASSSRRTGNTEAFF. DNA of the CDR3: TGTGCCAGCAGCTCCAGACGGACTGGGAACACTGAAGCTTTCTTT.

This clone was observed a handful of times. Other DNA sequences in the same sample also yield this CDR3. The genes are TRBV7-2 and TRBJ2-2, with TRBD2 matching over 8 bases. J lost 3 bases, V lost 3 bases, and 0 bases had no gene match. Germline assignment: CDR1 SGHTA and CDR2 FQGNSA. The CDR3 is 14 residues long. This CDR3 reads CASSFSGDTGELFF. CDR3 in DNA: TGTGCCAGCAGCTTTAGCGGGGACACCGGGGAGCTGTTTTTT.

This chain connects TRBV5-5 to TRBJ2-5; 8 bases align to TRBD2. Looked up from germline, CDR1 is SGHKS and CDR2 is YYEKEE (reference sequence). CDR3 length: 15 residues. V lost 4 bases and J lost 4; bases outside the gene matches: 9. The CDR3 DNA reads TGTGCCAGCAGCCCCGGGAACGGGAGGGGAGAGACCCAGTACTTC. Protein product: CASSPGNGRGETQYF.

The chain uses TRBV4-1 and TRBJ2-7, with D possibly matching TRBD1 (6 bases). The CDR3 has 14 residues. CDR1 is MGHRA, CDR2 YSYEKL, per germline. Between the trimmed V and J ends, which lost 2 bases and 4 bases, there was a span of 12 bases. CDR3 residues: CASSQCRDTYEQYF. The CDR3 DNA sequence: TGCGCCAGCAGCCAATGCCGGGACACGTACGAGCAGTACTTC.